This T cell receptor (beta chain) was profiled in a study of T-cell memory formation after mild COVID-19. Germline CDR1 LNHNV, CDR2 YYDKDF (reference sequence). The CDR3 extends over 18 amino acids. The V gene end was trimmed by 4 bases and the J gene end by 2 bases; junction bases not matched to a gene: 13. Each CDR3 protein is one row after TCRdb ran MiXCR on the 5' RACE reads. The sample holds about 560,000 distinct CDR3 sequences, roughly 18% seen once. This clonotype came up a few times. The receptor's source is an adult woman who had mild COVID-19 (a few samples of this study predate the infection). Cell type and time point are not known. Sequencing was carried out using PBMCs or a T cell subset sorted from them (not recorded which). This sequence joins TRBV15 and TRBJ2-1; 8 bases are shared with TRBD2. CDR3 in DNA: TGTGCCACCAGCAACTCACGGACTAGCCAGGGACCCTACAATGAGCAGTTCTTC. Translating it yields CATSNSRTSQGPYNEQFF.